The T cell receptor (beta chain) under discussion was sequenced for a study of control samples from healthy donors and cancer patients. The CDR3 is made up of 15 amino acids. Germline lookup yields CDR1 LGHNA and CDR2 YSLEER. V lost 2 bases to trimming and J lost 3 bases; unmatched junction nucleotides: 2. The method was immunoSEQ multiplex PCR; TCRdb's version includes in-frame clones alone and lacks a portion of them. The repertoire holds a few hundred thousand clones, with over 75% as singletons. The genes are TRBV4-3 and TRBJ2-5, with 11 bases that match TRBD2. The sample taken for sequencing was PBMCs. This TCR came from a man between 35 and 55 years old with head and neck cancer. CDR3: CASSQSLAGEETQYF. In nucleotides, the CDR3 is TGCGCCAGCAGCCAATCACTAGCGGGGGAAGAGACCCAGTACTTC.